These 25 T cell receptor beta chains were all obtained from the same sample, sequenced in a study of T-cell reconstitution after alpha-beta-depleted transplantation in children. Unique molecular identifiers were built into the TCRbeta library. TCRdb analysed the PCR reads with MiXCR anew, one entry per CDR3 protein. The sample yields 500,000 to 750,000 distinct CDR3 sequences, more than 20% seen once. The material sequenced was PBMCs, taken before TCRalphabeta/CD19-depleted stem cell transplant. These receptor sequences come from a boy younger than two with Wiskott-Aldrich syndrome, due to receive a stem cell transplant.

This clonotype was counted ten times or more. V usage is TRBV5-5 and J usage is TRBJ2-1, with 9 nucleotides matching TRBD2. CDR1 is SGHKS, CDR2 YYEKEE, per germline (reference sequence). CDR3 size: 16 residues. The J segment lost 10 bases and the V segment lost 4 bases, leaving 15 bases of the junction unmatched. The CDR3 DNA reads as TGTGCCAGCAGCGGGAGGGGTGCGGGAGGGCCCTGGGAGCAGTTCTTC. It is translated as CASSGRGAGGPWEQFF.

The chain joins TRBV12-3 or TRBV12-4 to TRBJ2-1, with 10 bases matching TRBD2. This CDR3 spans 19 amino acids. V was clipped by 6 bases and J by 1 base; unmatched bases: 15. In DNA, the CDR3 is TGTGCCAGCAGGCCTAGCGGGAGTTCTATAGGTGGTTCCTACAATGAGCAGTTCTTC. Translating it yields CASRPSGSSIGGSYNEQFF.

Here the CDR3 DNA reads TGTGCCAGCAGTTTACTAGCGGGAACCCTGCAGTTCTTC. Encoded protein: CASSLLAGTLQFF. J is TRBJ2-1 and V is TRBV12-3 or TRBV12-4; 9 nucleotides align to TRBD2. The V segment lost 2 bases and the J segment 12 bases; nucleotides outside the gene matches: 5. The CDR3 extends over 13 amino acids.

The J gene is TRBJ2-3, the V gene TRBV7-9, with D unresolved. This CDR3 has 13 amino acids. CDR1 and CDR2 from the germline V gene are SEHNR and FQNEAQ (reference sequence). V lost 4 bases and J lost 1, with 6 bases in between. CDR3 nucleotides: TGTGCCAGCAGCTCCTGGGGCACAGATACGCAGTATTTT. Encoded protein: CASSSWGTDTQYF.

This clonotype was seen only a few times. The rearrangement joins TRBV5-1 to TRBJ2-1; D possibly corresponds to TRBD2 (6 bases). Trimming removed 0 bases at V and 10 bases at J, with 23 bases between. CDR3 length equals 17 residues. Looked up from germline, CDR1 is SGHRS and CDR2 is YFSETQ. CDR3 residues: CASSLVVLARTPYEQFF. The CDR3 region has the DNA TGCGCCAGCAGCTTGGTAGTCCTAGCGCGCACCCCTTACGAGCAGTTCTTC.

This chain connects TRBV29-1 to TRBJ2-2; D might be TRBD1 or TRBD2, each matching 6 bases. Germline lookup yields CDR1 SQVTM and CDR2 ANQGSEA. The CDR3 has 14 residues. The V end lost 3 bases, the J end lost 4 bases, and 12 bases lay between the germline ends. The CDR3 protein is CSVDRGLTTGELFF. The CDR3 DNA sequence: TGCAGCGTTGACAGGGGACTTACCACCGGGGAGCTGTTTTTT.

This rearrangement joins TRBV6-1 to TRBJ1-3; weak D call: TRBD1 (5 bases). The CDR3 is 15 residues long. V dropped 7 bases and J dropped 0 bases, with 13 bases sitting between them. Germline V lookup: CDR1 MNHNS, CDR2 SASEGT. CDR3 sequence reads: CASTLKQDSGNTIYF. The CDR3 DNA reads TGTGCCAGCACATTGAAACAGGACTCTGGAAACACCATATATTTT.

The chain employs TRBV5-1 and TRBJ2-7, with D perhaps matching TRBD1 or TRBD2 (6 bases each). The V gene lost 4 bases and the J gene lost 2 bases, with 19 bases spanning the gap. The CDR3 sequence is 16 residues long. CDR1 is SGHRS, CDR2 YFSETQ, per germline. CDR3 nucleotide sequence: TGCGCCAGCAGCCCTTTCTACAACGGGGGCCCCTACGAGCAGTACTTC. Translation: CASSPFYNGGPYEQYF.

The chain has TRBV5-1 and TRBJ2-2, with D unclear. The CDR3 is 14 residues long. The germline V and J ends were trimmed by 8 bases and 4 bases, with 15 bases remaining between them. Per germline, CDR1 SGHRS and CDR2 YFSETQ. This CDR3 reads CASQPESFTGELFF. The DNA of the CDR3 is TGCGCCAGTCAGCCGGAAAGCTTCACCGGGGAGCTGTTTTTT.

The sample holds a few counts of this clonotype. J is TRBJ2-1 and V is TRBV13; 7 bases are shared with TRBD2. V trimming: 2 bases; J trimming: 5 bases; junction bases outside the gene matches: 6. CDR3 length: 15 residues. CDR1 and CDR2 from the germline V gene are PRHDT and FYEKMQ (reference sequence). The CDR3 DNA reads as TGTGCCAGCAGCTTAAAGGGACTAACCAACAATGAGCAGTTCTTC. Its translation: CASSLKGLTNNEQFF.

About this clonotype: This could be a read error, since a much larger clone is one nucleotide away. The gene calls are TRBV12-3 or TRBV12-4 and TRBJ1-1; tentatively, D is TRBD1 (6 bases). The CDR3 sequence is 14 residues long. Between the trimmed V and J ends, which lost 6 bases and 1 base, there was a span of 12 bases. The CDR3 DNA is TGTGCCAGCAGCATGGGGGGCCCGAACACTGAAGCTTTCTTT. Its translation: CASSMGGPNTEAFF.

The rearrangement links TRBV12-3 or TRBV12-4 to TRBJ1-1, with D uncertain. CDR3 length equals 16 residues. With 2 bases removed from V and 2 bases from J, the gap between germline ends came to 15 bases. CDR3 protein: CASSLRTPGGNTEAFF. The CDR3 DNA follows: TGTGCCAGCAGTTTAAGGACCCCGGGTGGAAACACTGAAGCTTTCTTT.

This chain connects TRBV7-2 to TRBJ2-7; the D gene is possibly TRBD1 (6 bases). The CDR3 totals 13 residues. Trimming left V 1 base short and J 10 bases short, with 14 bases between. The germline V gene encodes CDR1 SGHTA and CDR2 FQGNSA. The CDR3 reads CASSLVLGANQYF. CDR3 sequence (DNA): TGTGCCAGCAGCTTAGTTTTGGGGGCAAATCAGTACTTC.

The table lists this clonotype with a few counts. For the CDR3, the DNA is TGCGCCAGCAGCGGGCTCCGGGACACAGGATCTGGGGCCAACGTCCTGACTTTC. It translates to CASSGLRDTGSGANVLTF. This chain connects TRBV5-1 to TRBJ2-6, with a tentative D call TRBD1 (6 bases). CDR1 is SGHRS, CDR2 YFSETQ, per germline. The CDR3 contains 18 residues. The V end lost 4 bases, the J end lost 1 base, and 18 bases lay between the germline ends.

This clonotype was picked up a small number of times. This chain uses TRBV7-7 with TRBJ2-1; perhaps D is TRBD1 or TRBD2 (5 bases each). The CDR3 covers 15 residues. Germline V gene sequence: CDR1 SSHAT, CDR2 FNYEAQ (reference sequence). The V end lost 5 bases, the J end lost 7 bases, and 18 bases lay between the germline ends. The CDR3 DNA reads as TGTGCCAGCAGCCCCAACTCCGGGGCGACAAATGAGCAGTTCTTC. It codes for CASSPNSGATNEQFF.

This clonotype has a handful of counts. This chain links TRBV29-1 with TRBJ2-7, with D possibly TRBD1 on 6 matching bases. This CDR3 has 14 residues. From germline, CDR1 is SQVTM and CDR2 ANQGSEA. Trimming stripped 7 bases from V and 4 bases from J, with 20 bases between. The CDR3 DNA follows: TGCAGCGCCACACACGACAGGTCTGCATACGAGCAGTACTTC. It translates to CSATHDRSAYEQYF.

This clonotype appeared a few times. This rearrangement joins TRBV25-1 to TRBJ2-1, with a tentative D call TRBD2 (6 bases). From germline, CDR1 is MGHDK and CDR2 SYGVNS. The V and J ends lost 5 bases and 5 bases respectively, with 22 bases between them. The CDR3 is 17 amino acids. CDR3 nucleotides: TGTGCCAGCAGTAACGGCGGGATAGGCCCCGCTAACAATGAGCAGTTCTTC. Translation gives CASSNGGIGPANNEQFF.

The V gene is TRBV2, the J gene TRBJ1-6, with 7 nucleotides matching TRBD1. Losses at the gene ends were 5 bases for V and 0 bases for J; bases not matched to a gene: 22. The CDR3 runs to 22 residues. CDR1 and CDR2 (germline): SNHLY, FYNNEI. CDR3 protein: CASSQRLSTGPELSSYNSPLHF. The CDR3 DNA is TGTGCCAGCAGTCAACGCCTTTCGACAGGGCCTGAACTTAGCTCCTATAATTCACCCCTCCACTTT.

V is TRBV5-8 and J is TRBJ2-4; D gene uncertain. The CDR3 runs 15 residues. V lost 2 bases and J lost 0, with 9 bases in between. Germline V CDR1 and CDR2: SGHTS, YDEGEE. The CDR3 coding sequence is TGTGCCAGCAGCTTAAGGAGAATAGCCAAAAACATTCAGTACTTC. It yields the protein CASSLRRIAKNIQYF.

This clonotype was picked up a small number of times. The chain carries TRBV12-3 or TRBV12-4 and TRBJ2-7; D is unresolved. CDR3 length: 13 residues. Trimming removed 6 bases at V and 5 bases at J, with 14 bases between. The CDR3: CASRAGFLDEQYF. In DNA form, the CDR3 reads TGTGCCAGCAGGGCAGGATTCTTGGACGAGCAGTACTTC.

This clonotype came up a few times. The V call is TRBV28, the J call TRBJ2-7, with D hard to call. In germline, CDR1 is MDHEN, CDR2 SYDVKM. The CDR3 length is 11 residues. The V gene lost 9 bases and the J gene lost 4 bases, with 10 bases spanning the gap. CDR3 sequence (DNA): TGTGCCAGTGGTACCCTTTACGAGCAGTACTTC. Translated, it gives CASGTLYEQYF.

This clonotype has a count of ten or more. The V call is TRBV28, the J call TRBJ2-2, with no clear D. V lost 5 bases to trimming and J lost 5 bases, with 6 bases between them. This CDR3 has 12 residues. CDR1 is MDHEN, CDR2 SYDVKM, per germline. The CDR3 spells CASSLSTGELFF. Here the CDR3 DNA reads TGTGCCAGCAGTCTTTCGACCGGGGAGCTGTTTTTT.

This chain connects TRBV5-1 to TRBJ2-7; 7 bases match TRBD1. Germline trimming cut 4 bases from V and 3 bases from J; bases unmatched to any gene: 10. The CDR3 is 15 residues long. Looked up from germline, CDR1 is SGHRS and CDR2 is YFSETQ. The CDR3, as DNA: TGCGCCAGCAGCCTTAATTGGGGACAGAGCTACGAGCAGTACTTC. Translating gives CASSLNWGQSYEQYF.

CDR3: CASSPIARQTRLNFNEQFF. The CDR3 DNA follows: TGCGCCAGCAGCCCTATAGCACGACAGACCCGACTGAACTTCAATGAGCAGTTCTTC. The rearrangement links TRBV5-1 to TRBJ2-1; tentatively, D is TRBD1 (5 bases). CDR1 is SGHRS, CDR2 YFSETQ, per germline. Deletions cut 4 bases from V and 6 bases from J, with 29 bases between. The CDR3 loop spans 19 amino acids.

This chain uses TRBV18 with TRBJ2-7, with D perhaps TRBD2 (6 bases). With 5 bases removed from V and 6 bases from J, the gap between germline ends came to 23 bases. The CDR3 contains 16 residues. The germline CDR1 and CDR2 sequences are KGHSH and LQKENI. This chain's CDR3 is CASSGGLRGVQFEQYF. The CDR3, as DNA: TGTGCCAGCTCAGGAGGGCTACGAGGGGTGCAGTTCGAGCAGTACTTC.